A selection of T cell receptor beta chains follows, all from one sample in a study of T-cell reconstitution after alpha-beta-depleted transplantation in children. TCRdb called the PCR reads again in MiXCR, with one record for every CDR3 protein. Among approximately 110,000 distinct CDR3 sequences, 10% to 13% were seen once, and the ten largest hold nearly 35%. The starting material was PBMCs, obtained before TCRalphabeta/CD19-depleted stem cell transplant. The receptor source for this set is a boy aged 2-15 years with acute lymphoblastic leukemia, due to receive a stem cell transplant. The CDR3 runs from the conserved cysteine through the conserved F or W. The D gene is left open where the match is weak. Clone size is stated in some rows and not others, as once, few, many or a class when expanded.

J: TRBJ2-7
size: few
V: TRBV2
D: .
CDR3: CASSLLLDGEQYF
DNA: TGTGCCAGCAGTTTACTTCTGGATGGCGAGCAGTACTTC

J: TRBJ1-1
size: few
V: TRBV7-8
D: TRBD1
CDR3: CASSLDRLSEAFF
DNA: TGTGCCAGCAGCTTGGACAGGCTTTCTGAAGCTTTCTTT

J: TRBJ2-5
size: many
V: TRBV18
D: .
CDR3: CASSPNLQETQYF
DNA: TGTGCCAGCTCACCCAATCTCCAAGAGACCCAGTACTTC

J: TRBJ2-2
size: many
V: TRBV27
D: .
CDR3: CASSRIPGPANTGELFF
DNA: TGTGCCAGCAGTCGCATACCAGGGCCCGCGAACACCGGGGAGCTGTTTTTT

J: TRBJ1-5
size: few
V: TRBV3-1
D: TRBD1
CDR3: CASSPGTVYQPQHF
DNA: TGTGCCAGCAGCCCCGGGACAGTATATCAGCCCCAGCATTTT

J: TRBJ1-1
size: many
V: TRBV12-3/TRBV12-4
D: .
CDR3: CASRPITRSTGNTEAFF
DNA: TGTGCCAGCAGACCAATTACAAGGTCCACGGGGAACACTGAAGCTTTCTTT

J: TRBJ1-1
size: .
V: TRBV15
D: .
CDR3: CATSRDIQANTEAFF
DNA: TGTGCCACCAGCAGAGATATTCAGGCCAACACTGAAGCTTTCTTT

J: TRBJ1-3
size: .
V: TRBV6-1
D: .
CDR3: CASSEMGLAGNTIYF
DNA: TGTGCCAGCAGTGAGATGGGTTTGGCGGGAAACACCATATATTTT

J: TRBJ2-6
size: .
V: TRBV4-2
D: .
CDR3: CASSQEAISGANVLTF
DNA: TGTGCCAGCAGCCAAGAGGCCATCTCTGGGGCCAACGTCCTGACTTTC

J: TRBJ1-5
size: few
V: TRBV20-1
D: TRBD1
CDR3: CSAKSTGGLTTQHF
DNA: TGCAGTGCTAAATCGACAGGGGGCCTGACAACCCAGCATTTT

J: TRBJ2-7
size: few
V: TRBV29-1
D: .
CDR3: CSVTIPGLEGYF
DNA: TGCAGCGTCACCATCCCAGGGTTGGAGGGGTACTTC

J: TRBJ2-3
size: many
V: TRBV20-1
D: TRBD2
CDR3: CSARDPSGASPSTDTQYF
DNA: TGCAGTGCTAGAGATCCTAGCGGAGCGAGTCCTAGCACAGATACGCAGTATTTT

J: TRBJ2-3
size: many
V: TRBV20-1
D: TRBD1
CDR3: CSAPRQGRTDTQYF
DNA: TGCAGTGCGCCAAGACAGGGACGGACAGATACGCAGTATTTT

J: TRBJ2-7
size: many
V: TRBV12-3/TRBV12-4
D: TRBD1
CDR3: CASSLGQTYEQYF
DNA: TGTGCCAGCAGTTTGGGACAGACCTACGAGCAGTACTTC

J: TRBJ2-5
size: .
V: TRBV27
D: .
CDR3: CATGRGGLSQETQYF
DNA: TGTGCCACCGGGCGTGGGGGCCTTTCCCAAGAGACCCAGTACTTC

J: TRBJ1-2
size: few
V: TRBV7-9
D: .
CDR3: CASSLRRGNGYTF
DNA: TGTGCCAGCAGCTTGCGCAGGGGCAATGGCTACACCTTC

J: TRBJ1-2
size: many
V: TRBV12-3/TRBV12-4
D: .
CDR3: CASSSGGYYDYGYTF
DNA: TGTGCCAGCAGTTCGGGGGGGTATTACGACTATGGCTACACCTTC

J: TRBJ1-1
size: .
V: TRBV5-4
D: TRBD1
CDR3: CASSHRQGYTEAFF
DNA: TGTGCCAGCAGCCACAGACAGGGGTACACTGAAGCTTTCTTT

J: TRBJ2-7
size: many
V: TRBV4-1
D: .
CDR3: CASSQEPHGAGSSYEQYF
DNA: TGCGCCAGCAGCCAAGAACCTCACGGGGCGGGAAGCTCCTACGAGCAGTACTTC

J: TRBJ2-3
size: few
V: TRBV29-1
D: .
CDR3: CSVFQGWIGTDTQYF
DNA: TGCAGCGTTTTCCAAGGTTGGATCGGCACAGATACGCAGTATTTT

J: TRBJ1-5
size: .
V: TRBV15
D: .
CDR3: CATSRANTYAQHF
DNA: TGTGCCACCAGCAGAGCGAATACGTACGCCCAGCATTTT

J: TRBJ2-3
size: few
V: TRBV20-1
D: .
CDR3: CSAPFNTDTQYF
DNA: TGCAGTGCTCCCTTCAACACAGATACGCAGTATTTT

J: TRBJ2-7
size: few
V: TRBV6-1
D: .
CDR3: CASSDLNRRYEQYF
DNA: TGTGCCAGCAGTGACCTGAACAGGAGGTACGAGCAGTACTTC

J: TRBJ1-2
size: .
V: TRBV12-3/TRBV12-4
D: TRBD1
CDR3: CASSSGGYRGLGDGYTF
DNA: TGTGCCAGCAGCTCCGGGGGATACAGGGGGCTGGGGGATGGCTACACCTTC

J: TRBJ1-2
size: .
V: TRBV2
D: TRBD1
CDR3: CASRKPGQGNYGYTF
DNA: TGTGCCAGCCGTAAGCCGGGACAGGGGAACTATGGCTACACCTTC

J: TRBJ1-1
size: few
V: TRBV5-1
D: .
CDR3: CASSLGGLRTEAFF
DNA: TGCGCCAGCAGCTTGGGTGGGTTACGGACTGAAGCTTTCTTT

J: TRBJ2-7
size: few
V: TRBV4-1
D: TRBD2
CDR3: CASSPIGASGEQYF
DNA: TGCGCCAGCAGTCCGATAGGCGCTAGCGGCGAGCAGTACTTC

J: TRBJ2-1
size: few
V: TRBV20-1
D: .
CDR3: CSASWTYNEQFF
DNA: TGCAGTGCTAGTTGGACTTACAATGAGCAGTTCTTC

J: TRBJ1-5
size: .
V: TRBV27
D: TRBD1
CDR3: CASSKGTGGTQPQHF
DNA: TGTGCCAGCAGCAAAGGGACAGGGGGCACTCAGCCCCAGCATTTT

J: TRBJ2-7
size: .
V: TRBV6-5
D: .
CDR3: CASSYSSGVNEQYF
DNA: TGTGCCAGCAGTTACTCTTCGGGAGTAAACGAGCAGTACTTC

J: TRBJ2-2
size: few
V: TRBV5-1
D: TRBD2
CDR3: CASTGGVPNTGELFF
DNA: TGCGCCAGCACCGGGGGGGTCCCGAACACCGGGGAGCTGTTTTTT

J: TRBJ1-5
size: .
V: TRBV6-1
D: TRBD1
CDR3: CASSGDRGLSNQPQHF
DNA: TGTGCCAGCAGTGGAGACAGGGGGTTAAGCAATCAGCCCCAGCATTTT

J: TRBJ2-7
size: few
V: TRBV5-6
D: .
CDR3: CASSLEGHQGLGWDF
DNA: TGTGCCAGCAGCTTGGAGGGGCATCAGGGTTTGGGGTGGGACTTC

J: TRBJ2-1
size: few
V: TRBV29-1
D: .
CDR3: CSVEVAVDEQFF
DNA: TGCAGCGTTGAGGTAGCGGTGGATGAGCAGTTCTTC

J: TRBJ2-3
size: .
V: TRBV18
D: .
CDR3: CASSLQLDFTDTQYF
DNA: TGTGCCAGCTCACTACAATTGGACTTCACAGATACGCAGTATTTT

J: TRBJ2-1
size: .
V: TRBV6-1
D: .
CDR3: CASSKTSINEQFF
DNA: TGTGCCAGCAGTAAGACTTCGATCAATGAGCAGTTCTTC

J: TRBJ2-7
size: .
V: TRBV11-2
D: TRBD1
CDR3: CASSLGPGQLRYEQYF
DNA: TGTGCCAGCAGCTTAGGGCCGGGACAGTTGCGCTACGAGCAGTACTTC

J: TRBJ1-3
size: .
V: TRBV9
D: .
CDR3: CASSVDPMSTIYF
DNA: TGTGCCAGCAGCGTAGACCCGATGAGCACCATATATTTT

J: TRBJ2-3
size: few
V: TRBV11-2
D: TRBD2
CDR3: CASSLKVVAGFSTDTQYF
DNA: TGTGCCAGCAGCTTAAAAGTGGTAGCGGGATTTAGCACAGATACGCAGTATTTT

J: TRBJ2-7
size: few
V: TRBV7-6
D: .
CDR3: CASSLADGGSYEQYF
DNA: TGTGCCAGCAGCTTAGCGGACGGCGGGTCCTACGAGCAGTACTTC

J: TRBJ2-7
size: few
V: TRBV10-3
D: .
CDR3: CAISEPNAYEQYF
DNA: TGTGCCATCAGTGAGCCCAACGCGTACGAGCAGTACTTC

J: TRBJ2-1
size: .
V: TRBV7-9
D: .
CDR3: CASSLEKGNNEQFF
DNA: TGTGCCAGCAGCCTGGAAAAAGGGAATAATGAGCAGTTCTTC

J: TRBJ2-7
size: .
V: TRBV7-2
D: .
CDR3: CASSHRRYEQYF
DNA: TGTGCCAGCAGCCACAGGCGGTACGAGCAGTACTTC

J: TRBJ2-7
size: .
V: TRBV3-1
D: .
CDR3: CASSQAPGKGVEQYF
DNA: TGTGCCAGCAGCCAAGCTCCCGGGAAGGGGGTCGAGCAGTACTTC

J: TRBJ2-2
size: .
V: TRBV10-1
D: .
CDR3: CASSGNRNTGELFF
DNA: TGCGCCAGCAGTGGGAACAGGAACACCGGGGAGCTGTTTTTT

J: TRBJ2-7
size: .
V: TRBV3-1
D: .
CDR3: CASSPPRAYEQYF
DNA: TGTGCCAGCAGCCCTCCCAGGGCCTACGAGCAGTACTTC

J: TRBJ1-1
size: many
V: TRBV20-1
D: TRBD1
CDR3: CSARDPGDRAVGTEAFF
DNA: TGCAGTGCTAGAGACCCCGGGGACAGGGCAGTAGGCACTGAAGCTTTCTTT

J: TRBJ2-7
size: many
V: TRBV27
D: .
CDR3: CASRRALEQYF
DNA: TGTGCCAGCAGGAGGGCCCTCGAGCAGTACTTC

J: TRBJ1-4
size: .
V: TRBV21-1
D: .
CDR3: CASSKETGRNEKLFF
DNA: TGTGCCAGCAGCAAAGAGACAGGGCGTAATGAAAAACTGTTTTTT

J: TRBJ2-7
size: many
V: TRBV20-1
D: .
CDR3: CSARPGLLYEQYF
DNA: TGCAGTGCCCGACCGGGACTCCTATACGAGCAGTACTTC

J: TRBJ2-5
size: few
V: TRBV10-3
D: .
CDR3: CATQHRDGQETQYF
DNA: TGTGCCACCCAACACCGGGACGGACAAGAGACCCAGTACTTC

J: TRBJ1-1
size: many
V: TRBV7-6
D: TRBD1
CDR3: CASSLDIRGQGADTEAFF
DNA: TGTGCCAGCAGCTTAGATATACGGGGTCAGGGGGCTGACACTGAAGCTTTCTTT

J: TRBJ1-2
size: .
V: TRBV12-3/TRBV12-4
D: .
CDR3: CASSPDSYGYTF
DNA: TGTGCCAGCAGCCCAGACAGTTATGGCTACACCTTC

J: TRBJ2-3
size: few
V: TRBV11-2
D: .
CDR3: CASRPGLIDTDTQYF
DNA: TGTGCCAGCAGGCCGGGACTCATCGACACAGATACGCAGTATTTT

J: TRBJ2-7
size: .
V: TRBV5-1
D: TRBD2
CDR3: CASTPGTSGVGQYF
DNA: TGCGCCAGCACACCGGGGACTAGCGGGGTGGGGCAGTACTTC